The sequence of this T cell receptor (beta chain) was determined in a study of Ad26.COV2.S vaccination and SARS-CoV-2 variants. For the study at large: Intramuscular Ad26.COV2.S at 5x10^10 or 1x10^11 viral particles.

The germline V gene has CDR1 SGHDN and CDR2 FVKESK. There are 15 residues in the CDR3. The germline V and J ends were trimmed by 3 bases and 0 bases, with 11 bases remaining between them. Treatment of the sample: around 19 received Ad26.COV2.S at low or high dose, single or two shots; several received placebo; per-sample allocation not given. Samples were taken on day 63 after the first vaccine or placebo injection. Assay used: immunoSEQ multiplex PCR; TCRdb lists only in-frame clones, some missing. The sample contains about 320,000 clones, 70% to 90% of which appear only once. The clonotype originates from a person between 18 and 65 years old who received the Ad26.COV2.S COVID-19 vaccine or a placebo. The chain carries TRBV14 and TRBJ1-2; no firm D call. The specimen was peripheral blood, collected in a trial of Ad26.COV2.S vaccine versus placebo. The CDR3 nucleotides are TGTGCCAGCAGCCACCATCCCCTAGCTAACTATGGCTACACCTTC. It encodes CASSHHPLANYGYTF.